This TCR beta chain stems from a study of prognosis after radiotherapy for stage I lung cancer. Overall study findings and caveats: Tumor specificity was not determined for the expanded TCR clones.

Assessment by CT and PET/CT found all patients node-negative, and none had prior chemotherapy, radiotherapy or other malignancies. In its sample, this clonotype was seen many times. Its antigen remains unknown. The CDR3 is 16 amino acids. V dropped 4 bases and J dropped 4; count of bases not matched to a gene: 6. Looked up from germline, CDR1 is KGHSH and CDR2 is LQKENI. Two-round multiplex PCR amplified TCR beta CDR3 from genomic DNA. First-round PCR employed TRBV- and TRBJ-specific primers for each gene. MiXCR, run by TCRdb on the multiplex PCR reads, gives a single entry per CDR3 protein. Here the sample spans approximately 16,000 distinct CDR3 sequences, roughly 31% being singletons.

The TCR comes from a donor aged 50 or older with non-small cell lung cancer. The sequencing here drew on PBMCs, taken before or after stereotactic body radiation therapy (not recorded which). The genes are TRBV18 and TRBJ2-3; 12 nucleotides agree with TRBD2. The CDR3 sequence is CASSRLAGEGADTQYF. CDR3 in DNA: TGTGCCAGCTCACGACTAGCGGGAGAGGGTGCAGATACGCAGTATTTT. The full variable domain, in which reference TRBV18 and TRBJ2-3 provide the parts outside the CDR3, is NAGVMQNPRHLVRRRGQEARLRCSPMKGHSHVYWYRQLPEEGLKFMVYLQKENIIDESGMPKERFSAEFPKEGPSILRIQQVVRGDSAAYFCASSRLAGEGADTQYFGPGTRLTVL.